The 2 T cell receptor beta chains in this list originate from one sample, sequenced in a study of blood T cells in healthy people across ages. Together with a sample-barcoded 5' primer, a J-beta primer mix was included in a second PCR lasting roughly 6 to 12 cycles. TCRdb re-called the 5' RACE reads through MiXCR, storing one row per CDR3 protein. The table has some 940,000 distinct CDR3 sequences, 25% to 35% seen once. The same data also went into a second study, on T cells of mothers and their children.

The specimen was blood. All receptors come from a woman between 40 and 55 years old in good health.

The V call is TRBV10-3, the J call TRBJ2-4, with TRBD2 matching 16 bases. Trimming cost V 6 bases and J 3 bases; bases outside gene matches: 5. The germline gives CDR1 ENHRY, CDR2 SYGVKD. This CDR3 spans 17 amino acids. This CDR3 is CAIRGTSGGAGKNIQYF. The CDR3 region has the DNA TGTGCCATCAGGGGGACTAGCGGGGGGGCCGGCAAAAACATTCAGTACTTC.

This clonotype was picked up a small number of times. This sequence joins TRBV18 and TRBJ2-5, with a possible D match to TRBD1 (6 bases). The CDR3 length is 16 residues. From germline, CDR1 is KGHSH and CDR2 LQKENI. The germline V and J ends were trimmed by 3 bases and 0 bases, with 14 bases remaining between them. The CDR3 spells CASSPADSTYQETQYF. The CDR3 coding sequence is TGTGCCAGCTCACCGGCGGACAGTACATACCAAGAGACCCAGTACTTC.